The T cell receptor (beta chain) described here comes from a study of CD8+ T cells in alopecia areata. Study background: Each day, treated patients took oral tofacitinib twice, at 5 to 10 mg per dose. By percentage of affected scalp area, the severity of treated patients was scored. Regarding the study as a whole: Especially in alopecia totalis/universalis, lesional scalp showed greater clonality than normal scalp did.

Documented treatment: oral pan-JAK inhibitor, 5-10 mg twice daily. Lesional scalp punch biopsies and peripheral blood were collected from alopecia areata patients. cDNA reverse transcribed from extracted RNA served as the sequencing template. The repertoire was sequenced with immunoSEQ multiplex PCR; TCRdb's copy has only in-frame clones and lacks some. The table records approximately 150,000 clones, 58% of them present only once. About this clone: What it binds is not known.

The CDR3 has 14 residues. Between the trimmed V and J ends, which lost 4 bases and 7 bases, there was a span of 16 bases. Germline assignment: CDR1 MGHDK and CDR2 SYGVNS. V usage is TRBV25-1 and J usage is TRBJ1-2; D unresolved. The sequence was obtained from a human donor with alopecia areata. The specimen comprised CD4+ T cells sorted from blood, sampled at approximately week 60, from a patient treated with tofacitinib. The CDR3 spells CASSGVGSIRGYTF. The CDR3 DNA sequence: TGTGCCAGCAGTGGAGTAGGGAGTATACGTGGCTACACCTTC.